A selection of T cell receptor beta chains follows, all from one sample in a study of T cells in Graves' hyperthyroidism and ophthalmopathy. TCRdb reprocessed the multiplex PCR reads with MiXCR, giving one entry per CDR3 protein. The table records about 260,000 distinct CDR3 sequences, 16% of them present only once. Sequences were obtained from blood. Receptors originate from a woman aged 18-29 years with Graves' ophthalmopathy. Each CDR3 is given with its conserved first and last residue. D genes are given only for firm matches. Clone sizes are given selectively: once, few, many, or a class where the clone is expanded.

d_call,j_call,clone_size,v_call,cdr3_nt,cdr3_aa
-,TRBJ2-5,many,TRBV7-9,TGTGCCAGCAGCTTAGGAGGCTTGAAGGGAGGCCCGGGGGAGACCCAGTACTTC,CASSLGGLKGGPGETQYF
TRBD2,TRBJ2-5,-,TRBV5-1,TGCGCCAGCAACCGAGGGGCGGGGGAAGAGACCCAGTACTTC,CASNRGAGEETQYF
-,TRBJ1-1,many,TRBV28,TGTGCCAGCAGTTTTCTTGGGTCGGGGGCTGAAGCTTTCTTT,CASSFLGSGAEAFF
TRBD1,TRBJ1-1,many,TRBV5-5,TGTGCCAGCAGCCCTACGACAGGGGACCGACAGAGAGGTAAAGACACTGAAGCTTTCTTT,CASSPTTGDRQRGKDTEAFF
-,TRBJ1-1,many,TRBV20-1,TGCAGTGCTGCGCGGAGGAACACTGAAGCTTTCTTT,CSAARRNTEAFF
-,TRBJ2-7,many,TRBV28,TGTGCCAGCCACCGCCCGGGGTACGAGCAGTACTTC,CASHRPGYEQYF
TRBD1,TRBJ2-7,many,TRBV12-3/TRBV12-4,TGTGCCAGCAGTCCCCGGACAGGGGCCTACGAGCAGTACTTC,CASSPRTGAYEQYF
-,TRBJ2-7,many,TRBV29-1,TGCAGCGTTGCGGTCCGGCGCGAGCAGTACTTC,CSVAVRREQYF
-,TRBJ2-1,few,TRBV10-1,TGCGCCAGCGATAAAGAACGCAATGAGCAGTTCTTC,CASDKERNEQFF
-,TRBJ2-5,many,TRBV9,TGTGCCAGCAGCGTAGGCCAGGGGAGTTTGGAGACCCAGTACTTC,CASSVGQGSLETQYF
TRBD2,TRBJ2-7,many,TRBV30,TGTGCCTGGAGTCCGCTAGCGGGAGCAGGCTACGAGCAGTACTTC,CAWSPLAGAGYEQYF
-,TRBJ1-5,many,TRBV28,TGTGCCAGCAGCCCGTCGATGGGCGGCAATCAGCCCCAGCATTTT,CASSPSMGGNQPQHF
TRBD1,TRBJ1-1,many,TRBV7-9,TGTGCCAGCAGCTCAAAACAGGGGTGGATCAACACTGAAGCTTTCTTT,CASSSKQGWINTEAFF
TRBD1,TRBJ1-5,many,TRBV3-1,TGTGCCAGCAGCCACCAGGGGGTAGGTCAGCCCCAGCATTTT,CASSHQGVGQPQHF
-,TRBJ2-7,many,TRBV7-2,TGTGCCAGCAGCTTGGCCCTCACAGGGAGATCCTCCTACGAGCAGTACTTC,CASSLALTGRSSYEQYF
-,TRBJ1-1,-,TRBV12-3/TRBV12-4,TGTGCCAGCAGTTTAGGGGCCGCAGGGGCGACTGAAGCTTTCTTT,CASSLGAAGATEAFF
TRBD1,TRBJ1-3,-,TRBV28,TGTGCCAGCAGTTCAGGGACAGCAGTCGTCGGAAACACCATATATTTT,CASSSGTAVVGNTIYF
TRBD2,TRBJ2-1,-,TRBV28,TGTGCCAGCAGTTTCGGGACTAGCGGGAGGCACGGCAATGAGCAGTTCTTC,CASSFGTSGRHGNEQFF
TRBD2,TRBJ2-1,-,TRBV2,TGTGCCAGCAGCCGGTTGGTACTAGCGGGAAGCTCCTACAATGAGCAGTTCTTC,CASSRLVLAGSSYNEQFF
-,TRBJ2-1,-,TRBV7-9,TGTGCCAGCAGCTTAGCAGTCGGTGACGCCCTAATGGATGAGCAGTTCTTC,CASSLAVGDALMDEQFF
TRBD1,TRBJ1-5,many,TRBV6-1,TGTGCCAGCAGGGCGGACAGGAGTAGCAATCAGCCCCAGCATTTT,CASRADRSSNQPQHF
TRBD1,TRBJ1-1,many,TRBV20-1,TGCAGTGCTCCAAGGGGGCCTGAAGCTTTCTTT,CSAPRGPEAFF
TRBD1,TRBJ2-1,many,TRBV5-1,TGCGCCAGCAGCACCGCCGGGACAGGGGGCTACAATGAGCAGTTCTTC,CASSTAGTGGYNEQFF
TRBD1,TRBJ1-2,few,TRBV4-2,TGTGCCAGCAGCCAAGAGATCGCAGGGGGCCTTGCAGACTATGGCTACACCTTC,CASSQEIAGGLADYGYTF
-,TRBJ2-3,many,TRBV30,TGTGCCTGGAACCTTAGCCCCCTCTACACAGATACGCAGTATTTT,CAWNLSPLYTDTQYF
TRBD1,TRBJ2-5,many,TRBV20-1,TGCAGTGCTAGAGGAGGGCAGACAGGGGATTTGGAGACCCAGTACTTC,CSARGGQTGDLETQYF
TRBD1,TRBJ1-2,few,TRBV4-2,TGTGCCAGCAGCCAGGCCGGACAGGGGGACTATGGCTACACCTTC,CASSQAGQGDYGYTF
-,TRBJ2-3,many,TRBV12-3/TRBV12-4,TGTGCCAGCAGTTTTGCCGGGAGCTCTAGCACAGATACGCAGTATTTT,CASSFAGSSSTDTQYF
-,TRBJ1-2,many,TRBV20-1,TGCAGTGCTAGAGTTGTGGGGGAAGCTAACTATGGCTACACCTTC,CSARVVGEANYGYTF
TRBD1,TRBJ2-5,many,TRBV9,TGTGCCAGCAGCGTAGGGGACAGGGGGTACCAAGAGACCCAGTACTTC,CASSVGDRGYQETQYF
-,TRBJ1-1,many,TRBV20-1,TGCAGTGCTAGAGACCGACAGGAGGCTCTGAACACTGAAGCTTTCTTT,CSARDRQEALNTEAFF
-,TRBJ2-4,few,TRBV25-1,TGTGCCAGCAGTGAAGCTAGTATCCAGTACTTC,CASSEASIQYF
TRBD2,TRBJ2-7,-,TRBV29-1,TGCAGCGTTGAAGCCGGGACTAGCGGAATACTCCTCGAGCAGTACTTC,CSVEAGTSGILLEQYF
TRBD1,TRBJ1-3,many,TRBV11-2,TGTGCCAGCAGCTTGACTCAGGGGGCAGGAAACACCATATATTTT,CASSLTQGAGNTIYF
TRBD1,TRBJ2-1,many,TRBV24-1,TGTGCCACCAGTGAAAAAAACAGGGGGCGTTCCTACAATGAGCAGTTCTTC,CATSEKNRGRSYNEQFF
-,TRBJ1-5,-,TRBV11-2,TGTGCCAGCAGCTGGCAGGGGATGAGCAATCAGCCCCAGCATTTT,CASSWQGMSNQPQHF
-,TRBJ2-3,-,TRBV5-4,TGTGCCAGCAGCTTGGTCACAGACACAGATACGCAGTATTTT,CASSLVTDTDTQYF
TRBD2,TRBJ2-7,many,TRBV2,TGTGCCAGCGGGAGGGAACCAGCCTACGAGCAGTACTTC,CASGREPAYEQYF
TRBD2,TRBJ2-5,many,TRBV10-1,TGCGCCAGCAGTGAGGGTTACCTAGCGGGGCAACAAGAGACCCAGTACTTC,CASSEGYLAGQQETQYF
TRBD1,TRBJ1-2,-,TRBV11-2,TGTGCCAGCAGCCAGACCGGGACAGCTTCTAGAGGCTACACCTTC,CASSQTGTASRGYTF
-,TRBJ2-7,-,TRBV11-3,TGTGCCAGCAGCTCCGTAGCGGACAGCTCCTACGAGCAGTACTTC,CASSSVADSSYEQYF